The clone carrying this T cell receptor beta chain was seen repeatedly, ten times or more. The CDR3 consists of 11 residues. Trimming took 5 bases from V and 4 from J, leaving 6 bases between them. Germline V gene data show CDR1 as SGHAT and CDR2 as FQNNGV. The data originate from a study of early T cells in non-severe SARS-CoV-2 infection. TCRdb recomputed calls from the 5' RACE reads with MiXCR, one row per CDR3 protein. The table includes some 34,000 distinct CDR3 sequences, about 7% detected once. This TCR was recovered from an adult who was a healthcare worker with PCR-confirmed SARS-CoV-2 infection or an uninfected control (not recorded which). The V and J genes are TRBV11-2 and TRBJ2-7, with D uncertain. The sequences come from whole blood, collected at baseline. The CDR3 spells CASSIAYEQYF. As DNA, the CDR3 is TGTGCCAGCAGCATCGCTTACGAGCAGTACTTC. Using reference TRBV11-2 and TRBJ2-7 for the parts outside the CDR3, the full variable domain is EAGVAQSPRYKIIEKRQSVAFWCNPISGHATLYWYQQILGQGPKLLIQFQNNGVVDDSQLPKDRFSAERLKGVDSTLKIQPAKLEDSAVYLCASSIAYEQYFGPGTRLTVT.